The T cell receptor beta chain described here comes from a study of Ad26.COV2.S vaccination and SARS-CoV-2 variants. About the research overall: Enrollment placed the donor in the COV1001 Ad26.COV2.S trial arm. The authors gave Ad26.COV2.S intramuscularly, either once or twice 56 days apart.

The germline V gene encodes CDR1 SGHRS and CDR2 YFSETQ. V lost 0 bases to trimming and J lost 0 bases; unmatched junction nucleotides: 4. The CDR3 spans 18 residues. Treatment in this sample: 15 to 20 received Ad26.COV2.S at low or high dose, single or two shots; roughly five received placebo; per-sample allocation not given. It was on day 63 after the first vaccine or placebo injection that samples were taken. Donation came from an adult in Boston who was aged 18-55 years. Assay used: immunoSEQ multiplex PCR; TCRdb lists only in-frame clones, some missing. The sample records about 680,000 clones, roughly 90% being singletons.

The receptor's source is a person between 18 and 60 years old who received the Ad26.COV2.S COVID-19 vaccine or a placebo. The chain has TRBV5-1 and TRBJ2-6, with TRBD1 identical over 9 bases. The starting material was peripheral blood, obtained in a trial of Ad26.COV2.S vaccine versus placebo. CDR3 sequence (DNA): TGCGCCAGCAGCTTGGCCGGGACAGGGCTCTCTGGGGCCAACGTCCTGACTTTC. Translation gives CASSLAGTGLSGANVLTF.